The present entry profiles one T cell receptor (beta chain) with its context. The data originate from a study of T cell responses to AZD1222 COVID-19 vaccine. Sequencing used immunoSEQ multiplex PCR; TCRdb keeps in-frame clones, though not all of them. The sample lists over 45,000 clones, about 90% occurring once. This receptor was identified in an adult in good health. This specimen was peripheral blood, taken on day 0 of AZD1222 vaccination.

Here the CDR3 reads CASSLIAGAYEQYF. The CDR3 bases are TGTGCCAGCAGTTTAATAGCGGGGGCCTACGAGCAGTACTTC. The V and J genes are TRBV27 and TRBJ2-7, with TRBD2 matching 9 bases. The V gene's germline CDR1 is MNHEY and CDR2 SMNVEV (reference sequence). The CDR3 totals 14 residues. The J segment lost 2 bases and the V segment lost 2 bases, leaving 1 base of the junction unmatched.